The 29 T cell receptor beta chains given below trace back to one sample, sequenced in a study of cytomegalovirus exposure and HLA in healthy donors. The PCR contained 60 Vbeta and 13 Jbeta primers. Measured with immunoSEQ multiplex PCR; TCRdb has only the in-frame clones, and not every one. This table lists around 84,000 clones. Sequencing used PBMCs. These receptors came from a man aged 25-45 years in good health and CMV-seronegative.

The CDR3 DNA is TGCGCCAGCAGCCCTCGGGGGGGCAGCCTCAGTACTAACTATGGCTACACCTTC. Translating it yields CASSPRGGSLSTNYGYTF. The rearrangement joins TRBV5-1 to TRBJ1-2; possible D gene TRBD1, 6 bases. Germline V gene lookup returns CDR1 SGHRS and CDR2 YFSETQ. V lost 4 bases and J lost 0, with 22 bases in between. This CDR3 has 18 amino acids. Looking up the rest from reference TRBV5-1 and TRBJ1-2 gives the full variable domain: KAGVTQTPRYLIKTRGQQVTLSCSPISGHRSVSWYQQTPGQGLQFLFEYFSETQRNKGNFPGRFSGRQFSNSRSEMNVSTLELGDSALYLCASSPRGGSLSTNYGYTFGSGTRLTVV.

V is TRBV18 and J is TRBJ2-5, with D possibly TRBD2 on 6 matching bases. This CDR3 has 13 residues. Germline assignment: CDR1 KGHSH and CDR2 LQKENI. The V end was cut by 3 bases, the J end by 5 bases, with 10 bases between. This CDR3 is CASSPGLLETQYF. DNA for the CDR3: TGTGCCAGCTCACCGGGACTTCTGGAGACCCAGTACTTC.

The V gene is TRBV12-5, the J gene TRBJ1-5, with 7 bases that match TRBD1. J gave up 7 bases and V 6 bases, and 3 bases lay outside the gene matches. Germline V lookup: CDR1 LGHNT, CDR2 FRNRAP. This CDR3 is built from 12 residues. The CDR3 protein is CASGLTGQPQHF. CDR3 in DNA: TGTGCTAGTGGACTGACAGGGCAGCCCCAGCATTTT.

V gene TRBV9 combines with J gene TRBJ1-6; D possibly corresponds to TRBD1 (6 bases). CDR3 length: 13 amino acids. V lost 0 bases and J lost 10, with 8 bases in between. In germline, CDR1 is SGDLS, CDR2 YYNGEE. The CDR3 DNA reads TGTGCCAGCAGCGTAGACACAGGGTCACCCCTCCACTTT. Protein product: CASSVDTGSPLHF.

The gene calls are TRBV4-1 and TRBJ1-5; D is perhaps TRBD1 (6 bases). The CDR3 contains 16 residues. From germline, CDR1 is MGHRA and CDR2 YSYEKL. The V end was cut by 3 bases, the J end by 1 base, with 13 bases between. The CDR3 coding sequence is TGCGCCAGCAGCCAGTGGGGGGGCGCAAGCAATCAGCCCCAGCATTTT. Protein sequence: CASSQWGGASNQPQHF.

J is TRBJ1-4 and V is TRBV6-1; D unresolved. The CDR3 sequence is 12 residues long. V was cut by 1 base and J by 6 bases, with 3 bases left in between. Germline assignment: CDR1 MNHNS and CDR2 SASEGT. CDR3 residues: CASSEVYEKLFF. As DNA, the CDR3 is TGTGCCAGCAGTGAAGTATATGAAAAACTGTTTTTT.

The V gene is TRBV29-1, the J gene TRBJ2-3; D remains unclear. Germline V CDR1 and CDR2: SQVTM, ANQGSEA. This CDR3 has 12 residues. V was trimmed by 4 bases and J by 3 bases, leaving 8 bases between them. For the CDR3, the DNA is TGCAGCGTTGGGCAGTTGACAGATACGCAGTATTTT. Amino acid sequence: CSVGQLTDTQYF.

The gene calls are TRBV5-1 and TRBJ2-1; 8 bases are shared with TRBD1. The CDR3 length is 14 residues. V lost 4 bases and J lost 10; bases outside the gene matches: 10. The germline gives CDR1 SGHRS, CDR2 YFSETQ. The chain's CDR3 is CASSPRTGISEQFF. CDR3 DNA: TGCGCCAGCAGCCCCCGGACAGGGATAAGCGAGCAGTTCTTC. Looking up the rest from reference TRBV5-1 and TRBJ2-1 gives the full variable domain: KAGVTQTPRYLIKTRGQQVTLSCSPISGHRSVSWYQQTPGQGLQFLFEYFSETQRNKGNFPGRFSGRQFSNSRSEMNVSTLELGDSALYLCASSPRTGISEQFFGPGTRLTVL.

CDR3 sequence: CASSLRGLALSGELFF. The CDR3 DNA reads as TGTGCCAGCAGCTTAAGGGGACTAGCATTGTCCGGGGAGCTGTTTTTT. V and J are TRBV7-2 and TRBJ2-2; 9 bases are shared with TRBD2. CDR1 is SGHTA and CDR2 is FQGNSA in the germline V gene. The CDR3 consists of 16 residues. With 2 bases clipped from V and 6 bases from J, the junction kept 7 bases outside the gene matches. The full variable domain, in which reference TRBV7-2 and TRBJ2-2 provide the parts outside the CDR3, is GAGVSQSPSNKVTEKGKDVELRCDPISGHTALYWYRQSLGQGLEFLIYFQGNSAPDKSGLPSDRFSAERTGGSVSTLTIQRTQQEDSAVYLCASSLRGLALSGELFFGEGSRLTVL.

The V and J genes are TRBV4-1 and TRBJ2-1; 11 bases match TRBD2. This CDR3 is built from 17 residues. V lost 1 base, J lost 12 bases, and 14 bases stayed unmatched. Germline V gene sequence: CDR1 MGHRA, CDR2 YSYEKL. CDR3 amino acids: CASSQASGGISNDGQFF. The CDR3 DNA follows: TGCGCCAGCAGCCAAGCTAGCGGGGGGATATCCAATGATGGGCAGTTCTTC.

The chain uses TRBV7-9 and TRBJ1-4, with unresolved D. The CDR3 contains 14 residues. Trimming took 8 bases from V and 1 from J, leaving 11 bases between them. CDR1 and CDR2 (germline): SEHNR, FQNEAQ (reference sequence). The CDR3: CASASPVTNEKLFF. CDR3 nucleotides: TGTGCCAGCGCTTCCCCGGTAACTAATGAAAAACTGTTTTTT.

As to this clone: A read error may account for a junction end that differs from germline. Other DNA variants within this sample encode the same CDR3. The CDR3 DNA reads TGCGCCAGCAGCCGATGGACTAGCGGGGACTATGAGCAGTTCTTC. It encodes CASSRWTSGDYEQFF. The rearrangement joins TRBV6-5 to TRBJ2-1; 12 bases match TRBD2. Germline-derived CDR1 and CDR2 are MNHEY and SVGAGI. This CDR3 has 15 residues.

This chain links TRBV4-2 with TRBJ1-2, with unresolved D. V shed 4 bases and J shed 5 bases, with 14 bases lying between them. Germline V CDR1 and CDR2: LGHNA, YNFKEQ. This CDR3 spans 14 amino acids. CDR3 DNA: TGTGCCAGCAGCCTCGGAGATCGGGGATATGGCTACACCTTC. This sequence encodes CASSLGDRGYGYTF.

The chain couples TRBV5-6 to TRBJ2-7, with 11 bases aligning to TRBD2. Germline assignment: CDR1 SGHDT and CDR2 YYEEEE. The V and J ends lost 4 bases and 0 bases, in that order; junction bases with no gene match: 3. The CDR3 is 15 amino acids. CDR3 coding DNA: TGTGCCAGCAGCCGGGGACTAGCGGCCTCCTACGAGCAGTACTTC. The encoded protein is CASSRGLAASYEQYF.

J is TRBJ1-2 and V is TRBV29-1, with 8 bases matching TRBD1. V dropped 6 bases and J dropped 5; count of bases not matched to a gene: 5. This CDR3 contains 12 residues. Germline-derived CDR1 and CDR2 are SQVTM and ANQGSEA. CDR3 coding DNA: TGCAGCGTCGTCCGACAGGGGTATGGCTACACCTTC. This encodes CSVVRQGYGYTF.

V usage is TRBV5-4 and J usage is TRBJ2-1; 8 nucleotides line up with TRBD2. V shed 1 base and J 7 bases; nucleotides not matched to a gene: 10. Germline CDR1 reads SGHNT; CDR2 reads YYREEE (reference sequence). This CDR3 region has 16 residues. As DNA, the CDR3 is TGTGCCAGCAGCTTGAGCCCCGCGCGGGGGGAAAATGAGCAGTTCTTC. Its translation: CASSLSPARGENEQFF.

The chain employs TRBV13 and TRBJ1-1; 8 bases are a match to TRBD1. The V segment lost 5 bases and the J segment 3 bases; nucleotides outside the gene matches: 5. Germline V CDR1 and CDR2: PRHDT, FYEKMQ (reference sequence). The CDR3 extends over 14 amino acids. The CDR3 DNA sequence: TGTGCCAGCAGCCCGACAGGGGTGGACACTGAAGCTTTCTTT. Its translation: CASSPTGVDTEAFF.

CDR3 sequence: CASSLARGNEQFF. CDR3 coding DNA: TGCGCCAGCAGCTTGGCCAGGGGCAATGAGCAGTTCTTC. This chain uses TRBV5-1 with TRBJ2-1, with D possibly being TRBD1 (6 bases). The CDR3 length is 13 residues. In germline, CDR1 is SGHRS, CDR2 YFSETQ. V lost 0 bases, J lost 6 bases, and 7 bases lay in between.

The rearrangement joins TRBV29-1 to TRBJ2-5; 7 bases are a match to TRBD1. The CDR3 is 14 amino acids. In germline, CDR1 is SQVTM, CDR2 ANQGSEA. V shed 7 bases, J shed 6 bases, and the junction held 14 bases outside the gene matches. For the CDR3, the DNA is TGCAGCGCTAACAGGGGAGTTATTGGAAAGACCCAGTACTTC. Protein product: CSANRGVIGKTQYF. The variable domain in full, completed from reference TRBV29-1 and TRBJ2-5, reads SAVISQKPSRDICQRGTSLTIQCQVDSQVTMMFWYRQQPGQSLTLIATANQGSEATYESGFVIDKFPISRPNLTFSTLTVSNMSPEDSSIYLCSANRGVIGKTQYFGPGTRLLVL.

The chain carries TRBV18 and TRBJ1-1; unclear D gene. CDR1 KGHSH and CDR2 LQKENI come from the germline V gene. The CDR3 contains 15 residues. The V gene lost 1 base and the J gene lost 4 bases, with 13 bases spanning the gap. The CDR3 region is CASSPQYGLGTEAFF. Written as DNA, the CDR3 is TGTGCCAGCTCACCACAGTACGGGTTGGGCACTGAAGCTTTCTTT. Complete variable domain (other parts from reference TRBV18 and TRBJ1-1): NAGVMQNPRHLVRRRGQEARLRCSPMKGHSHVYWYRQLPEEGLKFMVYLQKENIIDESGMPKERFSAEFPKEGPSILRIQQVVRGDSAAYFCASSPQYGLGTEAFFGQGTRLTVV.

The chain links TRBV4-2 to TRBJ2-7; 10 bases align to TRBD1. With V trimmed by 1 base and J by 4 bases, 4 bases remained unmatched. The CDR3 consists of 15 residues. In germline, CDR1 is LGHNA, CDR2 YNFKEQ. CDR3 sequence reads: CASSQVLGQGYEQYF. In DNA, the CDR3 is TGTGCCAGCAGCCAAGTTTTGGGACAGGGGTACGAGCAGTACTTC.

The V call is TRBV6-5, the J call TRBJ1-1, with TRBD1 identical over 10 bases. The CDR3 consists of 13 residues. V dropped 8 bases and J dropped 5; count of bases not matched to a gene: 5. CDR1 is MNHEY, CDR2 SVGAGI, per germline. The DNA of the CDR3 is TGTGCCAGCGGACGGACAGGGGGGACTGAAGCTTTCTTT. Protein product: CASGRTGGTEAFF.

The chain employs TRBV7-9 and TRBJ2-7, with D possibly matching TRBD1 (5 bases). Between the trimmed V and J ends, which lost 0 bases and 2 bases, there was a span of 5 bases. The CDR3 loop spans 13 amino acids. From germline, CDR1 is SEHNR and CDR2 FQNEAQ (reference sequence). The DNA of the CDR3 is TGTGCCAGCAGCTTAGCAGGGGCCTACGAGCAGTACTTC. It is translated as CASSLAGAYEQYF.

The V call is TRBV5-1, the J call TRBJ1-2, with 9 positions matching TRBD1. The CDR3 totals 13 residues. Germline values: CDR1 SGHRS, CDR2 YFSETQ. V trimming: 5 bases; J trimming: 8 bases; junction bases outside the gene matches: 7. The CDR3 protein is CASRGLTGGGYTF. The CDR3 coding sequence is TGCGCCAGCAGGGGGCTGACAGGGGGAGGCTACACCTTC.

The V and J genes are TRBV7-9 and TRBJ2-7; D is unresolved. The CDR3 spans 13 residues. V lost 4 bases, J lost 2 bases, and 9 bases lay in between. Germline V CDR1 and CDR2: SEHNR, FQNEAQ (reference sequence). DNA of the CDR3: TGTGCCAGCAGCTCTCAGGCCCCCTACGAGCAGTACTTC. It codes for CASSSQAPYEQYF.

The chain carries TRBV7-9 and TRBJ1-4; a possible D gene is TRBD1 (5 bases). V lost 6 bases to trimming and J lost 14 bases, with 16 bases between them. Germline V gives CDR1 SEHNR, CDR2 FQNEAQ (reference sequence). This CDR3 contains 12 residues. CDR3 coding DNA: TGTGCCAGCAGGGGCGGGGGGACGGTCCTGTTTTTT. It is translated as CASRGGGTVLFF.

The J gene is TRBJ1-2, the V gene TRBV5-4; 9 nucleotides align to TRBD1. Germline CDR1 and CDR2: SGHNT and YYREEE (reference sequence). V lost 0 bases and J lost 4; bases outside the gene matches: 4. This CDR3 contains 15 residues. The CDR3 here is CASSLVTGGAYGYTF. The CDR3 nucleotides are TGTGCCAGCAGCTTGGTCACAGGGGGCGCCTATGGCTACACCTTC.

The V and J genes are TRBV30 and TRBJ1-4; 8 bases are shared with TRBD1. CDR1 GTSNPN and CDR2 SVGIG come from the germline V gene (reference sequence). With V trimmed by 8 bases and J by 6 bases, 5 bases remained unmatched. The CDR3 sequence is 12 residues long. This CDR3 is CAAKQGDEKLFF. CDR3 nucleotide sequence: TGTGCCGCAAAACAGGGGGATGAAAAACTGTTTTTT. Full variable domain (rest looked up from reference TRBV30 and TRBJ1-4): SQTIHQWPATLVQPVGSPLSLECTVEGTSNPNLYWYRQAAGRGLQLLFYSVGIGQISSEVPQNLSASRPQDRQFILSSKKLLLSDSGFYLCAAKQGDEKLFFGSGTQLSVL.

The CDR3 loop reads CASSLNAGRAPETQYF. CDR3 DNA: TGTGCCAGCAGCTTAAATGCCGGGAGGGCCCCGGAGACCCAGTACTTC. The J gene is TRBJ2-5, the V gene TRBV7-8; the match to TRBD2 covers 8 bases. The CDR3 consists of 16 residues. V shed 2 bases, J shed 5 bases, and the junction held 10 bases outside the gene matches. Germline CDR1 and CDR2: SGHVS and FQNEAQ.